This TCR beta chain comes out of a study of technical replicates of blood from a handful of donors. The germline CDR1 and CDR2 sequences are MNHEY and SMNVEV (reference sequence). The V and J ends lost 6 bases and 5 bases, in that order; junction bases with no gene match: 9. The CDR3 is 14 amino acids. Generated by immunoSEQ multiplex PCR, the TCRdb table keeps only in-frame clones and is missing some. Of roughly 80,000 clones in the sample, about 92% were seen once. This sequence joins TRBV27 and TRBJ2-5; 7 nucleotides line up with TRBD1. The sequenced sample was T cells isolated from PBMCs. The receptor comes from a human donor in good health. The CDR3 spells CASRLRGQRETQYF. In nucleotides, the CDR3 is TGTGCCAGCAGATTGAGGGGGCAGCGGGAGACCCAGTACTTC.